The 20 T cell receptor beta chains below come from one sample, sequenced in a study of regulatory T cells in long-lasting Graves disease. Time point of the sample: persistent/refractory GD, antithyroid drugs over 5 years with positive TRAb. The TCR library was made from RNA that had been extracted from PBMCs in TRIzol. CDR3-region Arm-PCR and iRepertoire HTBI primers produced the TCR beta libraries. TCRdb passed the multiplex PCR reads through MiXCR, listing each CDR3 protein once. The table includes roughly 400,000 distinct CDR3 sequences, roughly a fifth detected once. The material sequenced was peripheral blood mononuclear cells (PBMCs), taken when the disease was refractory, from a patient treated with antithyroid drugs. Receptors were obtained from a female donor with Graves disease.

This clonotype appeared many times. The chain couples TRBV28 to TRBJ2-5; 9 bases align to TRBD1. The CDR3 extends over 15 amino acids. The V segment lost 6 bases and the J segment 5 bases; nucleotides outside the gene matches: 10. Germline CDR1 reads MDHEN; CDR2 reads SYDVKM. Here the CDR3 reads CASRELTGGEETQYF. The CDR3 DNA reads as TGTGCCAGCAGGGAACTCACAGGGGGCGAGGAGACCCAGTACTTC.

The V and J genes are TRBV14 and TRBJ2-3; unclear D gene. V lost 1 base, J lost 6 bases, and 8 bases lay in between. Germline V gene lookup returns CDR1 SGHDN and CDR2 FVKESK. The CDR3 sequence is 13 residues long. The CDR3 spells CASSQAHGDTQYF. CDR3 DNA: TGTGCCAGCAGCCAAGCCCACGGGGATACGCAGTATTTT. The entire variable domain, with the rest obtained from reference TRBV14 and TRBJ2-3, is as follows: EAGVTQFPSHSVIEKGQTVTLRCDPISGHDNLYWYRRVMGKEIKFLLHFVKESKQDESGMPNNRFLAERTGGTYSTLKVQPAELEDSGVYFCASSQAHGDTQYFGPGTRLTVL.

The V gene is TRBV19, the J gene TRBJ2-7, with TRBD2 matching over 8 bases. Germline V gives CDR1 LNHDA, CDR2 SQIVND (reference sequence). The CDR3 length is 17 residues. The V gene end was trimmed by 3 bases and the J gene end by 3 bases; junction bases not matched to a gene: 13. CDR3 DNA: TGTGCCAGTAGTATTCAGGCCGGGACTAGGGGACTCTACGAGCAGTACTTC. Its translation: CASSIQAGTRGLYEQYF.

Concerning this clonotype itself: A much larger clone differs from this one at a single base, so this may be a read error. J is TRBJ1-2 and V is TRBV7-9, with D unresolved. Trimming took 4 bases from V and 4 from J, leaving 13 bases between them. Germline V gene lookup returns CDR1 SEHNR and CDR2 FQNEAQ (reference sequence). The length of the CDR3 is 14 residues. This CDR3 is CASSSGPSGYGYTF. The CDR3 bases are TGTGCCAGCAGCTCGGGCCCTAGCGGCTATGGCTACACCTTC.

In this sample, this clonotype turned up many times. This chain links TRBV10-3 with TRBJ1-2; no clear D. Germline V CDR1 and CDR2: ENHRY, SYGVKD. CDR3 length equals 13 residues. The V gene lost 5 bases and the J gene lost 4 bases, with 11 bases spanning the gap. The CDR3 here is CAISTSPFYGYTF. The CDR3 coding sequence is TGTGCCATCAGTACGTCTCCCTTCTATGGCTACACCTTC.

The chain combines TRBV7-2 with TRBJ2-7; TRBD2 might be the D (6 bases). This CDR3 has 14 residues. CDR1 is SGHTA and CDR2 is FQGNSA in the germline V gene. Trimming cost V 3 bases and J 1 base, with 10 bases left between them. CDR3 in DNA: TGTGCCAGCAGCTTCGGGGGTAGATCCTACGAGCAGTACTTC. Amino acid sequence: CASSFGGRSYEQYF.

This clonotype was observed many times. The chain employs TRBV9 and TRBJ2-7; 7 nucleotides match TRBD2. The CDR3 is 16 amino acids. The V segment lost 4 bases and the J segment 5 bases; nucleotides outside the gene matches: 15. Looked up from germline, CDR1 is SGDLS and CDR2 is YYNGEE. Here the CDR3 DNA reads TGTGCCAGCAGCCCCGCGGGGAGGGCCGGCCAAAACGAGCAGTACTTC. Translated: CASSPAGRAGQNEQYF.

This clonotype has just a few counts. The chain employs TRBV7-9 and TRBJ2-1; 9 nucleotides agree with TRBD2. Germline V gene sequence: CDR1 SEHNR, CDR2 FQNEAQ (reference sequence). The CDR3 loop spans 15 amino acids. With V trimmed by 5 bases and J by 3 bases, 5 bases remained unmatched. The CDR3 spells CASSPRTSDYNEQFF. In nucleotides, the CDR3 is TGTGCCAGCAGCCCCAGGACTAGCGACTACAATGAGCAGTTCTTC.

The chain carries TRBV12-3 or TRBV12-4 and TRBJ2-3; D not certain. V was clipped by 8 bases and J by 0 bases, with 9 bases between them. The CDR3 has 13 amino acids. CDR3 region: CASLVHSTDTQYF. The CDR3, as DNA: TGTGCCAGCCTGGTCCATAGCACAGATACGCAGTATTTT.

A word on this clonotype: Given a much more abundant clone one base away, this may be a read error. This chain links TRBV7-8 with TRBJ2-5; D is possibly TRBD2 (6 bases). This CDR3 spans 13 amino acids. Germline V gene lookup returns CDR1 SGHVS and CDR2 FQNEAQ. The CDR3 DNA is TGTGCCAGCAGCTTTGTTTTTCGGGAGACCCAGCACTTC. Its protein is CASSFVFRETQHF.

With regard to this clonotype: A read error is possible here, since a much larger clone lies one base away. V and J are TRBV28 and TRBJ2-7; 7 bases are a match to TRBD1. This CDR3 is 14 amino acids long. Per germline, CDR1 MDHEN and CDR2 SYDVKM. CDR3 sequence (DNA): TGTGCCAGCACCCAAACAGGGGTGGAGGACGAGCAGTGCTTC. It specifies CASTQTGVEDEQCF.

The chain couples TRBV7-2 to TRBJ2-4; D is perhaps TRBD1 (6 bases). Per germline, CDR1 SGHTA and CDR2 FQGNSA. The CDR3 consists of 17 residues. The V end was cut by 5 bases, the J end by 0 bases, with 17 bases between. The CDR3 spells CASSPHGGQLAKNIQYF. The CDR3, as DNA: TGTGCCAGCAGCCCCCATGGGGGACAACTAGCCAAAAACATTCAGTACTTC.

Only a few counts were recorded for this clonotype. CDR3 DNA sequence: TGTGCCAGCAGTATAGGACGGCCCCAGGGTCGTTCCTACAATGAGCAGTTCTTC. It codes for CASSIGRPQGRSYNEQFF. The V and J genes are TRBV7-8 and TRBJ2-1; a possible D gene is TRBD1 (5 bases). Per the germline V gene, CDR1 is SGHVS and CDR2 is FQNEAQ. The ends were cut back, 6 bases at V and 1 base at J, with 22 bases in the middle. This CDR3 has 18 amino acids.

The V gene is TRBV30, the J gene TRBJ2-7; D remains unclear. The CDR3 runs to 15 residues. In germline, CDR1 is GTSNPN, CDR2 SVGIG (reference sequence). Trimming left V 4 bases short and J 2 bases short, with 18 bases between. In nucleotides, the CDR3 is TGTGCCTGGAATCCCCCGGCGGCGCGCCCCTACGAGCAGTACTTC. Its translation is CAWNPPAARPYEQYF.

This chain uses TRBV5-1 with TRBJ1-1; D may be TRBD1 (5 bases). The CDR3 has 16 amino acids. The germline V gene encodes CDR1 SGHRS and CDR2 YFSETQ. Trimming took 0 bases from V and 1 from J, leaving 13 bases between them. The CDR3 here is CASSLGDRETNTEAFF. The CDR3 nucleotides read TGCGCCAGCAGCTTGGGGGACCGAGAAACGAACACTGAAGCTTTCTTT.

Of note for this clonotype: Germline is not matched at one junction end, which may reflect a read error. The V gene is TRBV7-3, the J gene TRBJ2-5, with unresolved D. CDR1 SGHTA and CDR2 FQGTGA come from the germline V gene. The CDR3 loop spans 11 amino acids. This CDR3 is CVSSFSETQYF. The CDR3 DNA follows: TGTGTCAGCAGCTTTTCAGAGACCCAGTACTTC.

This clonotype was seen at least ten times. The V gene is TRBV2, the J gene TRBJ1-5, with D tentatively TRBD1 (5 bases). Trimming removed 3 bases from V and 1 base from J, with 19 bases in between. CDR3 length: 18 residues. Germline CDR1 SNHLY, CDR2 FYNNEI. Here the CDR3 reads CASSEGVMMVGSNQPQHF. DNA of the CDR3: TGTGCCAGCAGTGAGGGGGTGATGATGGTCGGGAGCAATCAGCCCCAGCATTTT.

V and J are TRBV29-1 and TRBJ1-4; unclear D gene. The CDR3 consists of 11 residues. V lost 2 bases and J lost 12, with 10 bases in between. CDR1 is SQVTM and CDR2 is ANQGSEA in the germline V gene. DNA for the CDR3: TGCAGCGTTGAAACGGCAATGGAACTGTTTTTT. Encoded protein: CSVETAMELFF.

CDR3 DNA sequence: TGTGCCAGCAGCTGGACAGGGGTTAATGAAAAACTGTTTTTT. Its protein is CASSWTGVNEKLFF. The rearrangement uses TRBV12-3 or TRBV12-4 and TRBJ1-4, with 9 bases that match TRBD1. This CDR3 spans 14 amino acids. Losses at the gene ends were 6 bases for V and 4 bases for J; bases not matched to a gene: 3.

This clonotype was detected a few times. The CDR3 bases are TGTGCCAGCAGTTACCGAAGACTAGCGGGAGTTTCCGGGGAGCTGTTTTTT. This encodes CASSYRRLAGVSGELFF. V usage is TRBV6-5 and J usage is TRBJ2-2, with 12 bases fitting TRBD2. The CDR3 runs to 17 residues. V was clipped by 2 bases and J by 6 bases; unmatched bases: 7. Germline lookup yields CDR1 MNHEY and CDR2 SVGAGI.